The 32 T cell receptor beta chains presented below share a single source sample, sequenced in a study of CD8+ T cells in alopecia areata. The authors extracted RNA and reverse transcribed it into cDNA as the sequencing template. TCRdb's copy holds only in-frame clones and misses some; the assay was immunoSEQ multiplex PCR. The sample shows around 5,000 clones, less than 65% of them seen only once. Individuals with alopecia areata gave both lesional scalp punch biopsies and peripheral blood for collection. The sequences come from skin, collected at week 0. The receptors here all came from a human donor with alopecia areata.

The V call is TRBV6-4, the J call TRBJ2-1; 14 bases align to TRBD2. Trimming at V came to 0 bases and at J to 8 bases, leaving 12 bases not matched to a gene. The CDR3 extends over 19 amino acids. CDR1 MRHNA and CDR2 SNTAGT come from the germline V gene. This chain's CDR3 is CASSDSHGRLAGGPDEQFF. CDR3 nucleotides: TGTGCCAGCAGTGACTCGCACGGGAGACTAGCGGGGGGGCCAGATGAGCAGTTCTTC.

This clone was seen more than once but under ten times. The chain carries TRBV11-2 and TRBJ2-1; 10 positions match TRBD2. Trimming at V came to 5 bases and at J to 2 bases, leaving 9 bases not matched to a gene. Germline V lookup: CDR1 SGHAT, CDR2 FQNNGV. The CDR3 is made up of 17 amino acids. The CDR3 DNA follows: TGTGCCAGCAGCCCTAGCATAGCGGGGGGCGCCTACAATGAGCAGTTCTTC. Translation gives CASSPSIAGGAYNEQFF.

The genes are TRBV7-6 and TRBJ2-1, with no clear D. The germline V and J ends were trimmed by 0 bases and 6 bases, with 9 bases remaining between them. CDR1 is SGHVS, CDR2 FNYEAQ, per germline. The CDR3 has 14 residues. The CDR3 reads CASSLALDRNEQFF. DNA of the CDR3: TGTGCCAGCAGCTTAGCGCTGGACCGCAATGAGCAGTTCTTC.

The rearrangement uses TRBV27 and TRBJ2-6; D uncertain. Germline CDR1 MNHEY, CDR2 SMNVEV (reference sequence). The CDR3 contains 12 residues. The CDR3 region is CASGVGANVLTF. For the CDR3, the DNA is TGTGCTAGTGGGGTTGGGGCCAACGTCCTGACTTTC.

The chain uses TRBV6-6 and TRBJ1-2, with D possibly being TRBD1 (6 bases). CDR1 is MNHNY, CDR2 SVGAGI, per germline (reference sequence). V shed 2 bases and J shed 8 bases, with 15 bases lying between them. The CDR3 covers 14 residues. For the CDR3, the DNA is TGTGCCAGCAGTTACGCTTTGGGGGCTGACGGCTACACCTTC. Encoded protein: CASSYALGADGYTF.

CDR3 coding DNA: TGTGCCAGCAGCCTCACCGGGACTAGTAATGTCGATACGCAGTATTTT. It yields the protein CASSLTGTSNVDTQYF. V is TRBV7-2 and J is TRBJ2-3, with 8 nucleotides matching TRBD2. CDR3 length equals 16 residues. The germline CDR1 and CDR2 sequences are SGHTA and FQGNSA. J lost 6 bases, V lost 5 bases, and 13 bases had no gene match.

This chain uses TRBV7-3 with TRBJ2-3; 10 positions agree with TRBD1. The CDR3 contains 15 residues. The V segment lost 5 bases and the J segment 6 bases; nucleotides outside the gene matches: 8. CDR1 is SGHTA, CDR2 FQGTGA, per germline. CDR3 nucleotides: TGTGCCAGCAGCCTAGGACAGGGGGATCTGGATACGCAGTATTTT. Protein sequence: CASSLGQGDLDTQYF.

This clone was detected only once. The chain has TRBV10-3 and TRBJ1-1; the D is unclear. V was shortened by 3 bases and J by 8 bases, with 16 bases between the two germline ends. The germline V gene has CDR1 ENHRY and CDR2 SYGVKD. This CDR3 is 14 amino acids long. The CDR3 loop is CAISDGGGGREAFF. For the CDR3, the DNA is TGTGCCATCAGTGACGGAGGCGGTGGACGAGAAGCTTTCTTT.

The V gene is TRBV5-1, the J gene TRBJ2-1; TRBD1 matches at 9 bases. After removal of 1 base from V and 10 bases from J, the junction contained 9 bases not matched to a gene. Germline V gene data show CDR1 as SGHRS and CDR2 as YFSETQ. This CDR3 region has 15 residues. CDR3 loop: CASSLIPGQGQEQFF. For the CDR3, the DNA is TGCGCCAGCAGCTTGATTCCGGGACAGGGTCAAGAGCAGTTCTTC.

V usage is TRBV11-1 and J usage is TRBJ1-2, with D hard to call. V lost 5 bases, J lost 6 bases, and 10 bases lay in between. The CDR3 totals 12 residues. Germline lookup yields CDR1 SGHAT and CDR2 FQDESV (reference sequence). CDR3 sequence: CASSAGRDGYTF. As DNA, the CDR3 is TGTGCCAGCAGCGCCGGGAGAGATGGCTACACCTTC.

The chain joins TRBV14 to TRBJ2-5; D unclear. Germline V gene lookup returns CDR1 SGHDN and CDR2 FVKESK. The CDR3 contains 14 residues. Trimming pared 1 base from V and 4 bases from J, leaving 10 bases between. The CDR3 bases are TGTGCCAGCAGCCAAGGATGGGTCGGAGAGACCCAGTACTTC. Translation: CASSQGWVGETQYF.

This clone was seen a few times. CDR3 amino acids: CASSELELARQYF. In DNA, the CDR3 is TGTGCCAGCAGTGAGCTAGAACTAGCGAGGCAGTATTTT. This rearrangement joins TRBV2 to TRBJ2-3; 7 bases align to TRBD2. This CDR3 region has 13 residues. Losses at the gene ends were 3 bases for V and 11 bases for J; bases not matched to a gene: 8. CDR1 is SNHLY, CDR2 FYNNEI, per germline.

This clone turned up a few times. V is TRBV4-1 and J is TRBJ1-6; D is ambiguous. This CDR3 comprises 17 residues. Germline loops: CDR1 MGHRA, CDR2 YSYEKL. Trimming left V 1 base short and J 0 bases short, with 10 bases between. The chain's CDR3 is CASSQVLGSSYNSPLHF. The CDR3 DNA reads as TGCGCCAGCAGCCAAGTTCTCGGGAGCTCCTATAATTCACCCCTCCACTTT.

In this sample, this clone turned up a few times. This chain uses TRBV4-3 with TRBJ2-3, with D unclear. This CDR3 is 16 amino acids long. Trimming stripped 1 base from V and 2 bases from J, with 13 bases between. Germline CDR1 and CDR2: LGHNA and YSLEER. The CDR3 DNA sequence: TGCGCCAGCAGCCAAGTTGACATGGGCTTCACAGATACGCAGTATTTT. It codes for CASSQVDMGFTDTQYF.

The rearrangement joins TRBV7-9 to TRBJ1-2; D is uncertain. The length of the CDR3 is 13 residues. Germline CDR1 reads SEHNR; CDR2 reads FQNEAQ (reference sequence). The V and J ends lost 6 bases and 8 bases respectively, with 16 bases between them. The CDR3 loop reads CASRSDPVWGYTF. DNA for the CDR3: TGTGCCAGCAGATCCGACCCCGTCTGGGGCTACACCTTC.

This clone was seen more than once but under ten times. The V gene is TRBV28, the J gene TRBJ1-1; D call uncertain. The length of the CDR3 is 13 residues. Deletions cut 7 bases from V and 0 bases from J, with 9 bases between. Germline-derived CDR1 and CDR2 are MDHEN and SYDVKM. CDR3 nucleotide sequence: TGTGCCAGCACGGGAACCATGAACACTGAAGCTTTCTTT. This encodes CASTGTMNTEAFF.

The chain has TRBV12-5 and TRBJ2-3; 11 bases align to TRBD2. The CDR3 is made up of 16 amino acids. Germline V CDR1 and CDR2: LGHNT, FRNRAP. The V gene end was trimmed by 9 bases and the J gene end by 2 bases; junction bases not matched to a gene: 10. CDR3 loop: CASSKLAGDDTDTQYF. DNA for the CDR3: TGTGCTAGCTCCAAACTAGCGGGGGATGACACAGATACGCAGTATTTT.

The chain carries TRBV6-5 and TRBJ2-7; 7 bases match TRBD2. Trimming at V came to 4 bases and at J to 7 bases, leaving 13 bases not matched to a gene. The CDR3 is 15 residues long. Germline V CDR1 and CDR2: MNHEY, SVGAGI. CDR3: CASSSWTGGGGEQYF. CDR3 nucleotides: TGTGCCAGCAGTTCTTGGACGGGGGGAGGAGGAGAGCAGTACTTC.

The chain carries TRBV6-1 and TRBJ2-7; 12 bases are shared with TRBD2. The CDR3 has 16 amino acids. CDR1 and CDR2 (germline): MNHNS, SASEGT. The J segment lost 2 bases and the V segment lost 4 bases, leaving 6 bases of the junction unmatched. CDR3 residues: CASSAYSSGGAYEQYF. Written as DNA, the CDR3 is TGTGCCAGCAGTGCGTACTCTAGCGGGGGGGCCTACGAGCAGTACTTC.

The CDR3 DNA reads as TGCAGCGCCCGACAGGACAACGAGCAGTACTTC. The encoded protein is CSARQDNEQYF. The chain couples TRBV29-1 to TRBJ2-7; possible D gene TRBD1, 6 bases. V was clipped by 7 bases and J by 5 bases, with 12 bases between them. Germline V CDR1 and CDR2: SQVTM, ANQGSEA. The CDR3 sequence is 11 residues long.

About this clone: This could be a read error, since a much larger clone is one nucleotide away. The chain carries TRBV15 and TRBJ2-1; D is uncertain. Germline V lookup: CDR1 LNHNV, CDR2 YYDKDF (reference sequence). This CDR3 is built from 13 residues. Written as DNA, the CDR3 is TGTGCCAGCAGCAGAGATCACGGGTATGAGCAGTTCTTC. Its translation is CASSRDHGYEQFF.

This clone was counted only a few times. The chain joins TRBV4-3 to TRBJ1-2; 7 positions agree with TRBD1. Per germline, CDR1 LGHNA and CDR2 YSLEER. With 1 base clipped from V and 6 bases from J, the junction kept 5 bases outside the gene matches. The CDR3 has 14 amino acids. This CDR3 reads CASSQGPTGDGYTF. DNA of the CDR3: TGCGCCAGCAGCCAAGGGCCCACAGGGGATGGCTACACCTTC.

The rearrangement joins TRBV7-9 to TRBJ2-2; D is undetermined. The CDR3 runs to 13 residues. Trimming removed 1 base from V and 6 bases from J, with 6 bases in between. Germline V gene sequence: CDR1 SEHNR, CDR2 FQNEAQ (reference sequence). CDR3 amino acids: CASSLGAAGELFF. The CDR3 DNA reads TGTGCCAGCAGCTTAGGGGCGGCCGGGGAGCTGTTTTTT.

This clone occurred a few times. Other DNA sequences within the sample encode an identical CDR3. The chain combines TRBV4-2 with TRBJ2-5, with 8 bases aligning to TRBD2. This CDR3 spans 16 amino acids. The germline gives CDR1 LGHNA, CDR2 YNFKEQ. V gave up 0 bases and J gave up 1 base; unmatched junction bases: 4. CDR3 amino acids: CASSQDGRGGQETQYF. The CDR3 DNA reads TGTGCCAGCAGCCAAGATGGACGGGGGGGCCAAGAGACCCAGTACTTC.

J is TRBJ1-1 and V is TRBV20-1; possible D gene TRBD1, 5 bases. Germline CDR1 reads DFQATT; CDR2 reads SNEGSKA (reference sequence). V lost 6 bases and J 4 bases, leaving 9 bases between the germline ends. The CDR3 spans 11 residues. The CDR3 DNA sequence: TGCAGTGCCCAGGGTTTCACTGAAGCTTTCTTT. Amino acid sequence: CSAQGFTEAFF.

The rearrangement links TRBV7-8 to TRBJ1-2; 7 nucleotides line up with TRBD1. Germline V gives CDR1 SGHVS, CDR2 FQNEAQ. V was clipped by 4 bases and J by 8 bases; unmatched bases: 13. The CDR3 length is 15 residues. This chain's CDR3 is CASSSTMTGSVGYTF. CDR3 in DNA: TGTGCCAGCAGCTCGACAATGACAGGGAGCGTCGGCTACACCTTC.

V is TRBV6-1 and J is TRBJ2-7; TRBD2 is a possible D gene (6 bases). This CDR3 is built from 13 residues. V lost 0 bases, J lost 8 bases, and 11 bases lay in between. CDR1 is MNHNS, CDR2 SASEGT, per germline. The CDR3 here is CASSEAAGLKQYF. For the CDR3, the DNA is TGTGCCAGCAGTGAAGCGGCGGGACTCAAGCAGTACTTC.

This chain links TRBV5-6 with TRBJ2-7; D not certain. Germline lookup yields CDR1 SGHDT and CDR2 YYEEEE. The V end lost 3 bases, the J end lost 2 bases, and 15 bases lay between the germline ends. The CDR3 extends over 15 amino acids. The chain's CDR3 is CASSSIRIGAYEQYF. CDR3 nucleotide sequence: TGTGCCAGCAGCTCCATAAGGATAGGAGCCTACGAGCAGTACTTC.

This chain connects TRBV4-2 to TRBJ2-3; no clear D gene. In germline, CDR1 is LGHNA, CDR2 YNFKEQ. The CDR3 consists of 15 residues. The ends were cut back, 7 bases at V and 4 bases at J, with 18 bases in the middle. CDR3 nucleotides: TGTGCCAGCACTCGGACCAGTGGGCCTCCAGATACGCAGTATTTT. Encoded protein: CASTRTSGPPDTQYF.

The rearrangement links TRBV4-2 to TRBJ2-4; D may match TRBD1 or TRBD2 (5 bases each). Trimming pared 3 bases from V and 3 bases from J, leaving 12 bases between. The CDR3 is 15 amino acids. Germline V gene lookup returns CDR1 LGHNA and CDR2 YNFKEQ. In DNA, the CDR3 is TGTGCCAGCAGCCAGGGGGATTCAGACAAAAACATTCAGTACTTC. This codes for CASSQGDSDKNIQYF.

This rearrangement joins TRBV6-6 to TRBJ1-2, with 8 bases aligning to TRBD1. Germline CDR1 reads MNHNY; CDR2 reads SVGAGI (reference sequence). The CDR3 has 13 amino acids. J lost 7 bases, V lost 2 bases, and 3 bases had no gene match. The CDR3 protein is CASSYGQGRGYTF. DNA of the CDR3: TGTGCCAGCAGTTACGGACAGGGCCGTGGCTACACCTTC.

In this sample, this clone turned up a few times. This sequence joins TRBV6-6 and TRBJ2-5; D is uncertain. The CDR3 contains 15 residues. Germline V lookup: CDR1 MNHNY, CDR2 SVGAGI (reference sequence). V was cut by 0 bases and J by 2 bases, with 10 bases left in between. The CDR3 region is CASSYSIRIQETQYF. The CDR3, as DNA: TGTGCCAGCAGTTACTCGATACGAATACAAGAGACCCAGTACTTC.